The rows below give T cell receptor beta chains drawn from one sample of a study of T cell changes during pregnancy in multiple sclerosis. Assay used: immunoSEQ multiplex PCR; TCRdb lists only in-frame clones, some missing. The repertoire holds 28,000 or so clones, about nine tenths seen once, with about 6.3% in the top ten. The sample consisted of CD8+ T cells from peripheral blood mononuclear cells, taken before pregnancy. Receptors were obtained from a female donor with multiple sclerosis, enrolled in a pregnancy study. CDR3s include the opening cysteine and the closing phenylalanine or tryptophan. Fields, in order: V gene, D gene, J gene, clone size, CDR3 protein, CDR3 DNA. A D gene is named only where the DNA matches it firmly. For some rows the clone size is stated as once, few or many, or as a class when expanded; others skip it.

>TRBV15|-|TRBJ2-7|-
CATSRDVEGEFYEQYF
TGTGCCACCAGCAGAGATGTGGAGGGAGAGTTCTACGAGCAGTACTTC
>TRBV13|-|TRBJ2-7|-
CASSFTSGSRGFGQYF
TGTGCCAGCAGCTTCACGTCCGGGTCTAGGGGATTTGGGCAGTACTTC
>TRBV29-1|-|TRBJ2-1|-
CSVDSGHPSYNEQFF
TGCAGCGTTGATTCCGGACATCCTTCCTACAATGAGCAGTTCTTC
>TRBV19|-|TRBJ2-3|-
CASSIGGRGRSWGTQYF
TGTGCCAGTAGTATCGGTGGGAGAGGCAGGAGTTGGGGTACGCAGTATTTT
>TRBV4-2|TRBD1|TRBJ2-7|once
CASSQGRGHYEQYF
TGTGCCAGCAGCCAAGGCAGGGGGCACTACGAGCAGTACTTC
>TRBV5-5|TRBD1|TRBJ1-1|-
CASSSQGARKNTEAFF
TGTGCCAGCAGCTCGCAGGGGGCTCGTAAGAACACTGAAGCTTTCTTT
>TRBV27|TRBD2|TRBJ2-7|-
CASTRGTSGKYEQYF
TGTGCCAGCACCCGCGGGACTAGCGGGAAGTACGAGCAGTACTTC
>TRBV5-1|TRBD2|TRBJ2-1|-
CASSEITSGSYNEQFF
TGCGCCAGCAGCGAAATAACTAGCGGGTCTTACAATGAGCAGTTCTTC
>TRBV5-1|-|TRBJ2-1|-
CASSLAGEAYNEQFF
TGCGCCAGCAGCTTGGCGGGAGAGGCCTACAATGAGCAGTTCTTC
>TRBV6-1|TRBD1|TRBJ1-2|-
CASSARDRGDYGYTF
TGTGCCAGCAGTGCCCGGGACAGGGGAGACTATGGCTACACCTTC
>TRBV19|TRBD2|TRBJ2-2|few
CASKVGEGDTGELFF
TGTGCCAGTAAGGTGGGGGAGGGAGACACCGGGGAGCTGTTTTTT
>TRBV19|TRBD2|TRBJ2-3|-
CASSIVRGRGTDTQYF
TGTGCCAGTAGTATAGTCCGCGGGAGGGGCACAGATACGCAGTATTTT
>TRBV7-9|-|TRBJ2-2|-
CASSTRTRRTGELFF
TGTGCCAGCAGTACTAGGACGCGGAGGACCGGGGAGCTGTTTTTT
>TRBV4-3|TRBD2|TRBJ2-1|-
CASSSTSGRNNEQFF
TGCGCCAGCAGCTCAACTAGCGGGAGGAATAATGAGCAGTTCTTC
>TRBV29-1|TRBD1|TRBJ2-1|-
CSGRTGGRNEQFF
TGCAGCGGTAGGACAGGGGGACGTAATGAGCAGTTCTTC
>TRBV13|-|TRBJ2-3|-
CASSESRITDTQYF
TGTGCCAGCAGCGAGTCTAGAATCACAGATACGCAGTATTTT
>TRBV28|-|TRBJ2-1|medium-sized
CASSPRHRTDKDSNEQFF
TGTGCCAGCAGTCCCCGGCACAGGACGGATAAGGATAGCAATGAGCAGTTCTTC
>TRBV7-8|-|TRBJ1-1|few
CASSRKGGNTEAFF
TGTGCCAGCAGCCGGAAAGGGGGGAACACTGAAGCTTTCTTT
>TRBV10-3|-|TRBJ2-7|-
CAISATTGTLAYEQYF
TGTGCCATCAGTGCGACCACCGGGACACTAGCCTACGAGCAGTACTTC
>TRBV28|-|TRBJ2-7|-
CASIPLAVGGPGEQYF
TGTGCCAGCATCCCACTAGCTGTGGGAGGTCCCGGAGAGCAGTACTTC
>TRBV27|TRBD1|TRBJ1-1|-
CASRREGDRFRANTEAFF
TGTGCCAGCCGAAGAGAGGGGGACAGATTTCGGGCGAACACTGAAGCTTTCTTT
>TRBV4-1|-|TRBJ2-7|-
CASSRRLGPNPTYEQYF
TGCGCCAGCAGCCGACGGTTGGGGCCAAATCCTACCTACGAGCAGTACTTC
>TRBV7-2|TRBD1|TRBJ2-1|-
CASSLGTGMVNEQFF
TGTGCCAGCAGCTTAGGGACAGGGATGGTCAATGAGCAGTTCTTC
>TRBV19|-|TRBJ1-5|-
CASNTWEQESNQPQHF
TGTGCCAGTAACACATGGGAACAGGAAAGCAATCAGCCCCAGCATTTT
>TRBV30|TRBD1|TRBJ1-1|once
CAWSVGTGFYAEAFF
TGTGCCTGGAGTGTTGGGACAGGGTTTTATGCTGAAGCTTTCTTT
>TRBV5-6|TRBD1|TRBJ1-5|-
CASSTGGSSNQPQHF
TGTGCCAGCAGTACAGGGGGCTCTAGCAATCAGCCCCAGCATTTT
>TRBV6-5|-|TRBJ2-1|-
CASSYSIEANEQFF
TGTGCCAGCAGTTACTCGATAGAAGCCAATGAGCAGTTCTTC
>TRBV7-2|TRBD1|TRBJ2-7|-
CASSLAQGAHEQYF
TGTGCCAGCAGCTTAGCCCAGGGGGCCCACGAGCAGTACTTC
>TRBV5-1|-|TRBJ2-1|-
CASTAGLAGDEQFF
TGCGCCAGCACGGCGGGGTTGGCGGGCGATGAGCAGTTCTTC
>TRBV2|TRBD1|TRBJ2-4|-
CASSGYRGTGGNIQYF
TGTGCCAGCAGCGGGTACAGGGGGACCGGGGGAAACATTCAGTACTTC
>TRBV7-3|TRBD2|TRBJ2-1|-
CASSLALGLVNEQFF
TGTGCCAGCAGCCTCGCCCTGGGACTAGTTAATGAGCAGTTCTTC
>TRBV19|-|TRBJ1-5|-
CASSQAAYSNQPQHF
TGTGCCAGTAGCCAGGCTGCTTATAGCAATCAGCCCCAGCATTTT
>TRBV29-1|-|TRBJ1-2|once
CSVEDPKIPRVFGYTF
TGCAGCGTTGAAGACCCGAAAATACCACGGGTTTTTGGCTACACCTTC